This T cell receptor beta chain comes out of a study of blood T cell dynamics during melanoma immunotherapy. Turning to the study itself: Metastatic melanoma patients received first-line pembrolizumab or nivolumab plus ipilimumab.

A fixed DNA input of about 0.35 ug was used per bulk PBMC sample. The assay was immunoSEQ multiplex PCR, and TCRdb's table has in-frame clones only and misses some. The table shows about 6,000 clones, with roughly 77% occurring only once. Losses at the gene ends were 5 bases for V and 8 bases for J; bases not matched to a gene: 10. The CDR3 totals 15 residues. CDR1 is SGHAT, CDR2 FQNNGV, per germline. Time point here: week 3, after first cycle of checkpoint inhibitor. Samples come from before therapy and from week 3 after the first blockade cycle. Response was assessed by RECIST 1.1 at 12 weeks, except a couple of rapid progressors.

The chain uses TRBV11-2 and TRBJ2-2; 8 bases align to TRBD2. This sequence was found in a human donor with melanoma. The material sequenced was blood, taken from a patient treated with checkpoint blockade. CDR3 DNA: TGTGCCAGCAGCATCAGCGGGGGATTTCTGGGGGAGCTGTTTTTT. Protein sequence: CASSISGGFLGELFF. Combining the CDR3 with reference TRBV11-2 and TRBJ2-2 gives the whole variable domain EAGVAQSPRYKIIEKRQSVAFWCNPISGHATLYWYQQILGQGPKLLIQFQNNGVVDDSQLPKDRFSAERLKGVDSTLKIQPAKLEDSAVYLCASSISGGFLGELFFGEGSRLTVL.